A selection of T cell receptor beta chains follows, all from one sample in a study of T cells after yellow fever vaccination. TCRdb analysed the 5' RACE reads with MiXCR anew, one entry per CDR3 protein. The repertoire consists of 500,000 to 550,000 distinct CDR3 sequences, with 21% occurring once and the leading ten covering about 15%. The sample here was PBMCs, taken 21 days after the first yellow fever vaccination. These receptors all stem from a man between 18 and 35 years old who received the YFV17D yellow fever vaccine. Each CDR3 is given with its conserved first and last residue. A D gene is named only where the DNA matches it firmly. Expanded clones get a size class; other rows say once, few or many, or leave the size out.

clone_size: .
v_call: TRBV29-1
j_call: TRBJ2-3
d_call: .
cdr3_aa: CSVGQYTDTQYF
cdr3_nt: TGCAGCGTTGGCCAATACACAGATACGCAGTATTTT

clone_size: .
v_call: TRBV11-2
j_call: TRBJ1-2
d_call: .
cdr3_aa: CASSLGPGQGYGYTF
cdr3_nt: TGTGCCAGCAGCTTAGGGCCGGGACAAGGCTATGGCTACACCTTC

clone_size: many
v_call: TRBV20-1
j_call: TRBJ1-1
d_call: .
cdr3_aa: CSARRRGPSTEAFF
cdr3_nt: TGCAGTGCTAGACGGCGGGGCCCGAGCACTGAAGCTTTCTTT

clone_size: many
v_call: TRBV12-3/TRBV12-4
j_call: TRBJ1-1
d_call: .
cdr3_aa: CASLRTANTEAFF
cdr3_nt: TGTGCCAGCCTCCGGACAGCGAACACTGAAGCTTTCTTT

clone_size: .
v_call: TRBV4-3
j_call: TRBJ2-1
d_call: .
cdr3_aa: CASSQGPRAGNEQFF
cdr3_nt: TGCGCCAGCAGCCAAGGTCCTCGTGCAGGGAATGAGCAGTTCTTC

clone_size: .
v_call: TRBV13
j_call: TRBJ1-1
d_call: .
cdr3_aa: CAGSEANTEAFF
cdr3_nt: TGTGCCGGAAGTGAGGCTAACACTGAAGCTTTCTTT

clone_size: .
v_call: TRBV11-2
j_call: TRBJ2-1
d_call: .
cdr3_aa: CASRTNYRSYNEQFF
cdr3_nt: TGTGCCAGCAGGACGAATTATCGTTCCTACAATGAGCAGTTCTTC

clone_size: .
v_call: TRBV4-1
j_call: TRBJ1-1
d_call: TRBD1
cdr3_aa: CASSQRAGQGRTFF
cdr3_nt: TGCGCCAGCAGCCAAAGAGCGGGACAGGGGAGGACTTTCTTT

clone_size: few
v_call: TRBV14
j_call: TRBJ2-5
d_call: .
cdr3_aa: CASSQAQSGQETQYF
cdr3_nt: TGTGCCAGCAGCCAAGCACAGAGCGGCCAAGAGACCCAGTACTTC

clone_size: .
v_call: TRBV7-9
j_call: TRBJ2-1
d_call: TRBD2
cdr3_aa: CASSLYNGRVSYNEQFF
cdr3_nt: TGTGCCAGCAGCTTGTATAATGGGAGGGTCTCCTACAATGAGCAGTTCTTC

clone_size: many
v_call: TRBV11-2
j_call: TRBJ2-7
d_call: .
cdr3_aa: CASSPLGDTLLGEQYF
cdr3_nt: TGTGCCAGCAGCCCGCTAGGGGACACCCTCTTGGGGGAGCAGTACTTC

clone_size: .
v_call: TRBV7-9
j_call: TRBJ2-5
d_call: .
cdr3_aa: CASKRGQETQYF
cdr3_nt: TGTGCCAGCAAAAGGGGCCAAGAGACCCAGTACTTC

clone_size: .
v_call: TRBV10-3
j_call: TRBJ1-2
d_call: .
cdr3_aa: CAISESGWQGKSGYTF
cdr3_nt: TGTGCCATCAGTGAGTCTGGGTGGCAGGGGAAGAGTGGCTACACCTTC

clone_size: few
v_call: TRBV4-3
j_call: TRBJ1-1
d_call: TRBD1
cdr3_aa: CASSQTGVGTEAFF
cdr3_nt: TGCGCCAGCAGCCAAACAGGGGTGGGGACTGAAGCTTTCTTT

clone_size: few
v_call: TRBV4-2
j_call: TRBJ2-1
d_call: TRBD2
cdr3_aa: CASSDPSGGSLNEQFF
cdr3_nt: TGTGCCAGCAGCGATCCTAGCGGGGGATCTCTCAATGAGCAGTTCTTC

clone_size: .
v_call: TRBV6-1
j_call: TRBJ2-3
d_call: .
cdr3_aa: CASSERGFRTDTQYF
cdr3_nt: TGTGCCAGCAGTGAAAGAGGGTTCCGCACAGATACGCAGTATTTT

clone_size: .
v_call: TRBV11-2
j_call: TRBJ1-2
d_call: .
cdr3_aa: CASSLALTSDGYTF
cdr3_nt: TGTGCCAGCAGCTTAGCACTGACCTCGGATGGCTACACCTTC

clone_size: .
v_call: TRBV7-2
j_call: TRBJ2-5
d_call: TRBD2
cdr3_aa: CASILAGRRETQYF
cdr3_nt: TGTGCCAGCATATTAGCGGGGCGGAGGGAGACCCAGTACTTC

clone_size: few
v_call: TRBV29-1
j_call: TRBJ2-3
d_call: TRBD1
cdr3_aa: CSVGHRGLVDTQYF
cdr3_nt: TGCAGCGTTGGACACAGGGGGCTGGTAGATACGCAGTATTTT

clone_size: few
v_call: TRBV12-3/TRBV12-4
j_call: TRBJ1-2
d_call: .
cdr3_aa: CASSQSNGYTF
cdr3_nt: TGTGCCAGCAGTCAAAGTAATGGCTACACCTTC

clone_size: few
v_call: TRBV5-1
j_call: TRBJ2-3
d_call: .
cdr3_aa: CASSLNGGPDTQYF
cdr3_nt: TGCGCCAGCAGCTTAAACGGGGGCCCAGATACGCAGTATTTT

clone_size: few
v_call: TRBV19
j_call: TRBJ1-1
d_call: .
cdr3_aa: CASKGRDTEAFF
cdr3_nt: TGTGCCAGTAAAGGCCGGGACACTGAAGCTTTCTTT

clone_size: few
v_call: TRBV7-2
j_call: TRBJ2-7
d_call: .
cdr3_aa: CASSLSGIMAYEQYF
cdr3_nt: TGTGCCAGCAGCTTGAGCGGCATCATGGCTTACGAGCAGTACTTC

clone_size: .
v_call: TRBV4-3
j_call: TRBJ2-3
d_call: TRBD2
cdr3_aa: CASSQEGQRGGTDTQYF
cdr3_nt: TGCGCCAGCAGCCAAGAAGGGCAGCGGGGGGGCACAGATACGCAGTATTTT

clone_size: few
v_call: TRBV5-1
j_call: TRBJ1-5
d_call: .
cdr3_aa: CASSLVGGNQPQHF
cdr3_nt: TGCGCCAGCAGCTTGGTGGGTGGCAATCAGCCCCAGCATTTT

clone_size: few
v_call: TRBV5-1
j_call: TRBJ1-1
d_call: .
cdr3_aa: CASSGPGYTEAFF
cdr3_nt: TGCGCCAGCAGCGGGCCAGGATACACTGAAGCTTTCTTT

clone_size: .
v_call: TRBV4-2
j_call: TRBJ2-1
d_call: .
cdr3_aa: CASSHSGTARDEQFF
cdr3_nt: TGTGCCAGCAGCCACAGCGGGACAGCGCGGGATGAGCAGTTCTTC

clone_size: .
v_call: TRBV20-1
j_call: TRBJ2-3
d_call: .
cdr3_aa: CSDQRGAGDTQYF
cdr3_nt: TGCAGTGATCAACGGGGGGCGGGAGATACGCAGTATTTT

clone_size: .
v_call: TRBV11-2
j_call: TRBJ2-5
d_call: .
cdr3_aa: CASSLLSPPGALWETQYF
cdr3_nt: TGTGCCAGCAGCTTACTGAGTCCCCCCGGGGCCCTCTGGGAGACCCAGTACTTC

clone_size: .
v_call: TRBV6-6
j_call: TRBJ2-5
d_call: .
cdr3_aa: CASSYRWETQYF
cdr3_nt: TGTGCCAGCAGTTACCGTTGGGAGACCCAGTACTTC

clone_size: many
v_call: TRBV3-1
j_call: TRBJ2-2
d_call: .
cdr3_aa: CASSRRATGELFF
cdr3_nt: TGTGCCAGCAGCCGCCGGGCCACCGGGGAGCTGTTTTTT

clone_size: few
v_call: TRBV7-2
j_call: TRBJ2-1
d_call: .
cdr3_aa: CASSSLGYEQFF
cdr3_nt: TGTGCCAGCAGCTCCCTAGGCTATGAGCAGTTCTTC

clone_size: .
v_call: TRBV7-2
j_call: TRBJ2-2
d_call: .
cdr3_aa: CASSLVLAPGELFF
cdr3_nt: TGTGCCAGCAGCTTAGTACTAGCCCCCGGGGAGCTGTTTTTT

clone_size: few
v_call: TRBV4-1
j_call: TRBJ2-4
d_call: TRBD1
cdr3_aa: CASSQLTGVNIQYF
cdr3_nt: TGCGCCAGCAGCCAACTGACAGGGGTGAACATTCAGTACTTC

clone_size: .
v_call: TRBV29-1
j_call: TRBJ2-5
d_call: .
cdr3_aa: CSVEVGFKETQYF
cdr3_nt: TGCAGCGTTGAAGTAGGGTTTAAAGAGACCCAGTACTTC

clone_size: .
v_call: TRBV7-2
j_call: TRBJ1-5
d_call: TRBD1
cdr3_aa: CASSLGPGTAQHF
cdr3_nt: TGTGCCAGCAGCTTAGGGCCAGGGACAGCCCAGCATTTT

clone_size: .
v_call: TRBV6-2/TRBV6-3
j_call: TRBJ2-2
d_call: TRBD1
cdr3_aa: CASRPAGTGGTGELFF
cdr3_nt: TGTGCCAGCAGACCTGCCGGGACAGGAGGGACCGGGGAGCTGTTTTTT

clone_size: few
v_call: TRBV6-2/TRBV6-3
j_call: TRBJ2-2
d_call: .
cdr3_aa: CASRRQVSNTGELFF
cdr3_nt: TGTGCCAGCAGACGACAGGTCTCGAACACCGGGGAGCTGTTTTTT

clone_size: few
v_call: TRBV5-5
j_call: TRBJ1-6
d_call: .
cdr3_aa: CASSLETRPLHF
cdr3_nt: TGTGCCAGCAGCTTGGAGACCCGTCCCCTCCACTTT

clone_size: few
v_call: TRBV5-1
j_call: TRBJ2-1
d_call: .
cdr3_aa: CASSDQGSSYNEQFF
cdr3_nt: TGCGCCAGCAGTGACCAGGGGAGCTCCTACAATGAGCAGTTCTTC

clone_size: .
v_call: TRBV4-3
j_call: TRBJ2-5
d_call: .
cdr3_aa: CASSKRPHQETQYF
cdr3_nt: TGCGCCAGCAGTAAAAGACCGCACCAAGAGACCCAGTACTTC

clone_size: .
v_call: TRBV7-2
j_call: TRBJ2-2
d_call: TRBD1
cdr3_aa: CASSLPGQHTGELFF
cdr3_nt: TGTGCCAGCAGCTTACCGGGACAGCACACCGGGGAGCTGTTTTTT

clone_size: .
v_call: TRBV7-8
j_call: TRBJ2-2
d_call: .
cdr3_aa: CASSLGGGYTGELFF
cdr3_nt: TGTGCCAGCAGCTTAGGTGGGGGGTACACCGGGGAGCTGTTTTTT

clone_size: .
v_call: TRBV9
j_call: TRBJ2-7
d_call: .
cdr3_aa: CASSVASQYEQYF
cdr3_nt: TGTGCCAGCAGCGTAGCGAGTCAGTACGAGCAGTACTTC

clone_size: .
v_call: TRBV5-1
j_call: TRBJ2-5
d_call: TRBD2
cdr3_aa: CASSKGTSGDKTQYF
cdr3_nt: TGCGCCAGCAGCAAGGGCACTAGCGGGGACAAGACCCAGTACTTC

clone_size: many
v_call: TRBV5-1
j_call: TRBJ1-4
d_call: .
cdr3_aa: CASSLDRDEKLFF
cdr3_nt: TGCGCCAGCAGCTTGGACAGGGATGAAAAACTGTTTTTT

clone_size: .
v_call: TRBV6-1
j_call: TRBJ2-5
d_call: .
cdr3_aa: CASTDRILSTQYF
cdr3_nt: TGTGCCAGCACCGACAGGATCCTTTCGACCCAGTACTTC

clone_size: few
v_call: TRBV6-1
j_call: TRBJ1-2
d_call: .
cdr3_aa: CASSEGSTGWDGYTF
cdr3_nt: TGTGCCAGCAGTGAAGGTTCTACAGGGTGGGATGGCTACACCTTC

clone_size: .
v_call: TRBV6-2/TRBV6-3
j_call: TRBJ2-3
d_call: .
cdr3_aa: CASSYPRTDHTDTQYF
cdr3_nt: TGTGCCAGCAGTTACCCGAGGACAGACCACACAGATACGCAGTATTTT

clone_size: .
v_call: TRBV7-2
j_call: TRBJ1-2
d_call: .
cdr3_aa: CASSLRVGRSYGYTF
cdr3_nt: TGTGCCAGCAGCCTTAGGGTGGGCAGGTCGTATGGCTACACCTTC

clone_size: .
v_call: TRBV6-1
j_call: TRBJ2-1
d_call: TRBD1
cdr3_aa: CASSPGQGYYNEQFF
cdr3_nt: TGTGCCAGCAGTCCGGGACAGGGATACTACAATGAGCAGTTCTTC

clone_size: few
v_call: TRBV5-1
j_call: TRBJ2-3
d_call: .
cdr3_aa: CASSLVGGSDTQYF
cdr3_nt: TGCGCCAGCAGCTTGGTCGGGGGATCAGATACGCAGTATTTT

clone_size: few
v_call: TRBV18
j_call: TRBJ1-2
d_call: .
cdr3_aa: CASSPDYQGDFYGYTF
cdr3_nt: TGTGCCAGCTCACCTGATTACCAAGGAGACTTCTATGGCTACACCTTC

clone_size: .
v_call: TRBV12-3/TRBV12-4
j_call: TRBJ2-7
d_call: TRBD2
cdr3_aa: CASSAGGPYEQYF
cdr3_nt: TGTGCCAGCAGTGCGGGGGGCCCCTACGAGCAGTACTTC

clone_size: .
v_call: TRBV2
j_call: TRBJ1-2
d_call: .
cdr3_aa: CASSKTEPYGYTF
cdr3_nt: TGTGCCAGCAGTAAGACAGAGCCCTATGGCTACACCTTC

clone_size: few
v_call: TRBV4-3
j_call: TRBJ1-1
d_call: .
cdr3_aa: CASSQDWGGYTEAFF
cdr3_nt: TGCGCCAGCAGCCAAGATTGGGGCGGCTACACTGAAGCTTTCTTT

clone_size: many
v_call: TRBV4-3
j_call: TRBJ2-5
d_call: .
cdr3_aa: CASSQDVTTQETQYF
cdr3_nt: TGCGCCAGCAGCCAAGATGTGACAACTCAAGAGACCCAGTACTTC

clone_size: .
v_call: TRBV18
j_call: TRBJ2-7
d_call: TRBD1
cdr3_aa: CASSLQGVAGVGEQYF
cdr3_nt: TGTGCCAGCTCACTCCAGGGGGTCGCAGGCGTCGGCGAGCAGTACTTC